One sample yielded the 8 T cell receptor beta chains listed below, sequenced in a study of blood T cell repertoires in COVID-19. The repertoire was sequenced with immunoSEQ multiplex PCR; TCRdb's copy has only in-frame clones and lacks some. Counted here are about 480,000 clones, roughly nine tenths occurring once; the ten biggest clones make up under 2.5%. Sequencing was performed on PBMCs or T cells enriched from blood (not recorded which). Receptors originate from a woman aged 18-29 years with acute COVID-19.

This chain links TRBV11-2 with TRBJ2-2, with D possibly being TRBD1 (5 bases). There are 15 residues in the CDR3. V lost 1 base to trimming and J lost 1 base, with 7 bases between them. In germline, CDR1 is SGHAT, CDR2 FQNNGV. CDR3 sequence reads: CASSLGQGNTGELFF. In nucleotides, the CDR3 is TGTGCCAGCAGCTTAGGGCAGGGGAACACCGGGGAGCTGTTTTTT.

V gene TRBV19 combines with J gene TRBJ1-2; D ambiguous. The V and J ends lost 5 bases and 6 bases respectively, with 7 bases between them. Germline-derived CDR1 and CDR2 are LNHDA and SQIVND (reference sequence). The CDR3 contains 11 residues. The CDR3 sequence is CASSQNHGYTF. The DNA of the CDR3 is TGTGCCAGTAGTCAGAACCATGGCTACACCTTC.

The chain carries TRBV4-1 and TRBJ1-1; unclear D gene. V shed 1 base and J shed 5 bases, with 11 bases lying between them. The CDR3 runs 14 residues. The V gene's germline CDR1 is MGHRA and CDR2 YSYEKL. The CDR3 sequence is CASSQGLARTEAFF. The CDR3 coding sequence is TGCGCCAGCAGCCAAGGTTTGGCCAGGACTGAAGCTTTCTTT.

The chain has TRBV5-4 and TRBJ2-3; possibly TRBD2 for D (6 bases). Trimming took off 2 bases at V and 1 base at J, with 11 bases between the two ends. CDR1 is SGHNT and CDR2 is YYREEE in the germline V gene (reference sequence). This CDR3 is built from 15 residues. The DNA of the CDR3 is TGTGCCAGCAGCTTCGGAGGGCGGGGCACAGATACGCAGTATTTT. The encoded protein is CASSFGGRGTDTQYF.

This clone was observed once. The chain links TRBV29-1 to TRBJ2-1, with a tentative D call TRBD2 (5 bases). Trimming left V 7 bases short and J 6 bases short, with 10 bases between. Germline-derived CDR1 and CDR2 are SQVTM and ANQGSEA. The CDR3 has 11 residues. CDR3 sequence (DNA): TGCAGCGGGGATCGGGGCAATGAGCAGTTCTTC. Amino acids: CSGDRGNEQFF.

This chain links TRBV5-6 with TRBJ2-6; 7 bases align to TRBD1. CDR3 length: 17 amino acids. V trimming: 4 bases; J trimming: 5 bases; junction bases outside the gene matches: 12. CDR1 SGHDT and CDR2 YYEEEE come from the germline V gene. The DNA of the CDR3 is TGTGCCAGCAGCCATGACGGACAGGTCTTTTGGGCCAACGTCCTGACTTTC. Its translation: CASSHDGQVFWANVLTF.

CDR3 amino acids: CATSRERQPQHF. Written as DNA, the CDR3 is TGTGCCACCAGCAGAGAGCGGCAGCCCCAGCATTTT. V and J are TRBV15 and TRBJ1-5; no reliable D call. The germline V gene has CDR1 LNHNV and CDR2 YYDKDF (reference sequence). The CDR3 runs to 12 residues. V lost 0 bases and J lost 7, with 4 bases in between.

This chain uses TRBV11-2 with TRBJ1-5; TRBD1 aligns across 8 bases. The CDR3 is made up of 14 amino acids. Germline CDR1 SGHAT, CDR2 FQNNGV. The V and J ends lost 5 bases and 3 bases, in that order; junction bases with no gene match: 3. CDR3 region: CASSAGQVNQPQHF. The CDR3, as DNA: TGTGCCAGCAGCGCGGGACAGGTCAATCAGCCCCAGCATTTT.